This T cell receptor beta chain emerged from a study of blood T cell repertoires in COVID-19. Study-wide context: Sites across the United States, Italy and Spain contributed samples from acute and convalescent COVID-19. PBMCs, B-cell-depleted T cells, or T cells were the source of the cDNA or gDNA that made up the material.

Looked up from germline, CDR1 is KGHDR and CDR2 is SFDVKD. The CDR3 covers 12 residues. V was cut by 7 bases and J by 7 bases, with 10 bases left in between. In the authors' workflow: Amplification of reference gene primers was used by the study to estimate nucleated cell counts. TCRdb's table, derived via immunoSEQ multiplex PCR, lists solely in-frame clones and lacks some. V, J and clone size were drawn from that table, and D and trimming were deduced from the DNA. The sample carries about 120,000 clones, 88% recorded once. The chain uses TRBV24-1 and TRBJ2-1; D perhaps matches TRBD1 (5 bases). This TCR derives from a woman aged 45-65 years with acute or convalescent COVID-19. The source material was peripheral blood. The CDR3 DNA reads TGTGCCACCAGCGTAGGGGTGAATGAGCAGTTCTTC. Its protein product is CATSVGVNEQFF.